The present entry profiles one T cell receptor (beta chain) with its context. In the original workflow: Amplification with reference gene primers provided the estimates of nucleated cell counts. Libraries were prepared by immunoSEQ multiplex PCR; TCRdb keeps only in-frame clonotypes and omits some of them. The V and J calls and clone size come from that table; D and trimming were worked out from the DNA. Altogether approximately 40,000 clones are present, roughly 85% being singletons, with the ten largest covering 44%. This specimen comes from a study of blood T cell repertoires in COVID-19. This CDR3 contains 15 residues. Germline V gene sequence: CDR1 WNHNN, CDR2 SYGVQD (reference sequence). Trimming took 5 bases from V and 4 from J; bases not matched to a gene: 6.

The sample taken for sequencing was peripheral blood. This TCR was sampled from a man in his fifties or sixties with active or convalescent COVID-19. The gene calls are TRBV10-1 and TRBJ2-2; 8 bases map to TRBD1. The CDR3 protein is CASSKDRAGTGELFF. The CDR3 region has the DNA TGCGCCAGCAGTAAGGACAGGGCGGGCACCGGGGAGCTGTTTTTT.